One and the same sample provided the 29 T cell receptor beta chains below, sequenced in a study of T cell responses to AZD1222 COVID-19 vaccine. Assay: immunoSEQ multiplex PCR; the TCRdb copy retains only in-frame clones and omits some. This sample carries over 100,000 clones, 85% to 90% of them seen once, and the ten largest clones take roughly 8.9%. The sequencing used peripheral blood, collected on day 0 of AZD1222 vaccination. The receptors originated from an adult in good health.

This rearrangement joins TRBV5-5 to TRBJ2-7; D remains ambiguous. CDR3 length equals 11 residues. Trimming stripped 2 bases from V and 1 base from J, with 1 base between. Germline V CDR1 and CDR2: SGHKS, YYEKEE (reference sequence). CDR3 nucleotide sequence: TGTGCCAGCAGCTTTTCCTACGAGCAGTACTTC. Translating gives CASSFSYEQYF.

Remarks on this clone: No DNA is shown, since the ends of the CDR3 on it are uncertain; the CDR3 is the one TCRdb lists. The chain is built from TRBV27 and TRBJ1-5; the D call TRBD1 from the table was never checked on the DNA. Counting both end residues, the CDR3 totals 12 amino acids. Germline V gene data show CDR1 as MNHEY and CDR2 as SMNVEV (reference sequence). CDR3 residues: CASRGTGGPSIF.

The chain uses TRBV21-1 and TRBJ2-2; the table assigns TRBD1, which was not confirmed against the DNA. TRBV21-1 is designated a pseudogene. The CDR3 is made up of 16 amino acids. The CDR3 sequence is CASSKEQGANTGELFF. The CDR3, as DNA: TGTGCCAGCAGCAAAGAACAGGGCGCGAACACCGGGGAGCTGTTTTTT.

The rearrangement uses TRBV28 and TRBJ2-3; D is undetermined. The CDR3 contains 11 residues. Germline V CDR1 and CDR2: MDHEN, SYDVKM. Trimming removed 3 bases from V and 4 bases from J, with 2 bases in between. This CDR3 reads CASSFSDTQYF. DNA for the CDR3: TGTGCCAGCAGTTTTTCAGATACGCAGTATTTT.

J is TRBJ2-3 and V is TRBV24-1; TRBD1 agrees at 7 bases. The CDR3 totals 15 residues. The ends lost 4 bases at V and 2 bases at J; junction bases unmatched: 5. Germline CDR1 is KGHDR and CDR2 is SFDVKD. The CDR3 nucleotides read TGTGCCACCAGTGAGACAGGACAGGTCACAGATACGCAGTATTTT. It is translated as CATSETGQVTDTQYF.

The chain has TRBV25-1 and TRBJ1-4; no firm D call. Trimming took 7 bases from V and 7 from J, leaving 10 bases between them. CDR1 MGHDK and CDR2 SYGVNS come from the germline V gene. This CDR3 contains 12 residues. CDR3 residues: CASMGNREKLFF. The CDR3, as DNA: TGTGCCAGCATGGGGAATCGTGAAAAACTGTTTTTT.

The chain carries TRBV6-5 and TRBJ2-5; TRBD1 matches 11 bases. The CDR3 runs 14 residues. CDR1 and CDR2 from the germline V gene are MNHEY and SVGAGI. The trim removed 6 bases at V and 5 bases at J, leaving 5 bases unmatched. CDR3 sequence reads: CASSGQGAGETQYF. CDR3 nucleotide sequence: TGTGCCAGCAGCGGACAGGGGGCTGGGGAGACCCAGTACTTC.

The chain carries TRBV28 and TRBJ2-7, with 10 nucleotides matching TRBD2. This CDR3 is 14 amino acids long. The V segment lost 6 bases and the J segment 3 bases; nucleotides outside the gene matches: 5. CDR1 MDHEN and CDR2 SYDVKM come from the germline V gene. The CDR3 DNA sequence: TGTGCCAGCAGGCAGCGGGAGGGCTACTACGAGCAGTACTTC. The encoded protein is CASRQREGYYEQYF.

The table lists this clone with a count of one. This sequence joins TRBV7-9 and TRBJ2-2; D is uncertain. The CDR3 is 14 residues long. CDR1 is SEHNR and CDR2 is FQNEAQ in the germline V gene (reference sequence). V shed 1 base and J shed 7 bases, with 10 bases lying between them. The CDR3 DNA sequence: TGTGCCAGCAGCTTAGTATCGTCTGGCGGGGAGCTGTTTTTT. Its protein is CASSLVSSGGELFF.

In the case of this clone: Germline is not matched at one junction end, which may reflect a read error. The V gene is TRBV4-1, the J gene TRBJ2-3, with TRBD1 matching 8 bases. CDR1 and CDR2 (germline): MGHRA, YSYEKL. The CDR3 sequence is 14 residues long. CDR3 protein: CASSQDQGTGTQYF. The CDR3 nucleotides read TGCGCCAGCAGCCAAGATCAGGGGACAGGTACGCAGTATTTT.

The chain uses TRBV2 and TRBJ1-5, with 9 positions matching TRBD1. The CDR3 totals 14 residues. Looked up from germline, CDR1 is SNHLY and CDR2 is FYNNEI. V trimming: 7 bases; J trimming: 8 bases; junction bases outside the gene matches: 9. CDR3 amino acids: CASNAGTGFKPQHF. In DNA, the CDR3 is TGTGCCAGCAATGCCGGGACAGGGTTTAAGCCCCAGCATTTT.

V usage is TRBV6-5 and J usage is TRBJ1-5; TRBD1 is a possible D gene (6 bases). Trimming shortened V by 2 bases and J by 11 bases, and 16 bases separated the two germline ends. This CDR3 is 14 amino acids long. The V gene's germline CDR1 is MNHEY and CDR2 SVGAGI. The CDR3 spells CASSYNGGGGAQHF. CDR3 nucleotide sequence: TGTGCCAGCAGTTACAACGGGGGCGGTGGGGCCCAGCATTTT.

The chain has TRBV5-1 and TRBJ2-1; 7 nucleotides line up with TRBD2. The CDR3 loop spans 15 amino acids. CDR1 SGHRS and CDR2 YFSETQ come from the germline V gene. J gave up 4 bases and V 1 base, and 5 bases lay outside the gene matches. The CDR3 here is CASSLRVAGYNEQFF. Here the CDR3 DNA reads TGCGCCAGCAGCTTGCGAGTAGCGGGTTACAATGAGCAGTTCTTC. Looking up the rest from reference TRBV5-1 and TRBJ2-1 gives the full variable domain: KAGVTQTPRYLIKTRGQQVTLSCSPISGHRSVSWYQQTPGQGLQFLFEYFSETQRNKGNFPGRFSGRQFSNSRSEMNVSTLELGDSALYLCASSLRVAGYNEQFFGPGTRLTVL.

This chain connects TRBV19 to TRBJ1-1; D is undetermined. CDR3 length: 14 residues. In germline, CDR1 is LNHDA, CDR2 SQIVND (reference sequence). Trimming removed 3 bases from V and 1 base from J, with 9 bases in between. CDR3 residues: CASSISRWNTEAFF. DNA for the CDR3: TGTGCCAGTAGTATTTCTCGGTGGAACACTGAAGCTTTCTTT. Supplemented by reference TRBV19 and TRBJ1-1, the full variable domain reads DGGITQSPKYLFRKEGQNVTLSCEQNLNHDAMYWYRQDPGQGLRLIYYSQIVNDFQKGDIAEGYSVSREKKESFPLTVTSAQKNPTAFYLCASSISRWNTEAFFGQGTRLTVV.

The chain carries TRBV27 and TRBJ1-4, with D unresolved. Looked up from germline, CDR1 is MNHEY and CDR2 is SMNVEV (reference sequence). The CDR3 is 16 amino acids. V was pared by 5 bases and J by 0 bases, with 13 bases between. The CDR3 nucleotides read TGTGCCAGCAGTCCCCGGGGTGTGACAACTAATGAAAAACTGTTTTTT. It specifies CASSPRGVTTNEKLFF.

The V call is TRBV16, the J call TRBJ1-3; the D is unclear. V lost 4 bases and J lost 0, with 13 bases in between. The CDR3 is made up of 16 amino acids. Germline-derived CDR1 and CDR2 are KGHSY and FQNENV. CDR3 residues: CASSPAPVSSGNTIYF. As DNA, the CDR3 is TGTGCCAGCAGCCCCGCACCGGTGAGCTCTGGAAACACCATATATTTT.

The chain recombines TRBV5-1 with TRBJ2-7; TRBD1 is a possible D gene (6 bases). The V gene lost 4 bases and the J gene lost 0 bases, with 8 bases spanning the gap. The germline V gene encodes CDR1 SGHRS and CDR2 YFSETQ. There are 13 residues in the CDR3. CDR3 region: CASSTDSSYEQYF. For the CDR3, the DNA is TGCGCCAGCAGCACGGACAGCTCCTACGAGCAGTACTTC.

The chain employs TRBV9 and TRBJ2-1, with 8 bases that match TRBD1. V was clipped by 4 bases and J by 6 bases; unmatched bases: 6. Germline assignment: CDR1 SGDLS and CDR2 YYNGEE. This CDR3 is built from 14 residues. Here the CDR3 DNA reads TGTGCCAGCAGCTTCGGACAGGGTGGCAATGAGCAGTTCTTC. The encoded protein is CASSFGQGGNEQFF.

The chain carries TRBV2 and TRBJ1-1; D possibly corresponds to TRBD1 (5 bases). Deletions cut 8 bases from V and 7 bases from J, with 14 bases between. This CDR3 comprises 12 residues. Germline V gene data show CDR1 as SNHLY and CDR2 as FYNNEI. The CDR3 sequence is CASQNWDGEAFF. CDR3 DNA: TGTGCCAGCCAAAATTGGGACGGTGAAGCTTTCTTT.

The CDR3 spells CASSSGTGQSYTEAFF. The CDR3 nucleotides read TGTGCCAGCAGTTCGGGGACGGGACAGAGTTACACTGAAGCTTTCTTT. V and J are TRBV5-8 and TRBJ1-1, with 7 positions matching TRBD1. The germline V gene encodes CDR1 SGHTS and CDR2 YDEGEE. The V segment lost 5 bases and the J segment 3 bases; nucleotides outside the gene matches: 13. The CDR3 length is 16 residues.

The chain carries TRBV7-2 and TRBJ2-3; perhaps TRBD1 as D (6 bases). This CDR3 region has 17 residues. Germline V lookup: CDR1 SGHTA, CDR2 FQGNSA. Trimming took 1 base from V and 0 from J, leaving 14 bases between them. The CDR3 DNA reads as TGTGCCAGCAGCTTAGGAAAAGGGGGTTTTAGCACAGATACGCAGTATTTT. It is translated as CASSLGKGGFSTDTQYF.

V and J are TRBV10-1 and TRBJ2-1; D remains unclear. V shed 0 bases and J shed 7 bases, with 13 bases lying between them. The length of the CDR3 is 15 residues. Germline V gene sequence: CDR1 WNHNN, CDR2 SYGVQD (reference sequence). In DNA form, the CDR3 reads TGCGCCAGCAGTGAGTCGAGCTTTTTAGAGAATGAGCAGTTCTTC. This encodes CASSESSFLENEQFF.

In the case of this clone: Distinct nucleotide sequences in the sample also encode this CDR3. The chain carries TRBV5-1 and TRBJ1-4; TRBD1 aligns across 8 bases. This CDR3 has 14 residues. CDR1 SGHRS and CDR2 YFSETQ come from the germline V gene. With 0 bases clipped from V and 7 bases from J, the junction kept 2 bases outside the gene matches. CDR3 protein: CASSLGQGSEKLFF. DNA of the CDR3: TGCGCCAGCAGCTTGGGACAGGGGAGTGAAAAACTGTTTTTT. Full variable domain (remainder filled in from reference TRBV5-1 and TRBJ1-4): KAGVTQTPRYLIKTRGQQVTLSCSPISGHRSVSWYQQTPGQGLQFLFEYFSETQRNKGNFPGRFSGRQFSNSRSEMNVSTLELGDSALYLCASSLGQGSEKLFFGSGTQLSVL.

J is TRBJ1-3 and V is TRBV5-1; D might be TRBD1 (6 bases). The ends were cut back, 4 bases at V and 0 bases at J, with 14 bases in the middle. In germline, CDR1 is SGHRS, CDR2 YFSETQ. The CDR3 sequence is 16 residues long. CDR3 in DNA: TGCGCCAGCAGCATTTCGACAGGCTACTCTGGAAACACCATATATTTT. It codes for CASSISTGYSGNTIYF.

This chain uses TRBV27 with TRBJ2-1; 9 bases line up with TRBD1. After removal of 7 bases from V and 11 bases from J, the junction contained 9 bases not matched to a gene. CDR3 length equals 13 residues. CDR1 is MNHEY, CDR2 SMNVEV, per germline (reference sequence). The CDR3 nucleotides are TGTGCCAGCACCGGGACAGGGACTCGTAAGCAGTTCTTC. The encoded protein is CASTGTGTRKQFF.

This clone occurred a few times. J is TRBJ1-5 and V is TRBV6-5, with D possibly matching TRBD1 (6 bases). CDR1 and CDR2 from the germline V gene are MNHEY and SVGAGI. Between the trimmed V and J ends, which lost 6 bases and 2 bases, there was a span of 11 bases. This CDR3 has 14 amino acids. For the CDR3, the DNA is TGTGCCAGCAGACAGGGAACGGGCAATCAGCCCCAGCATTTT. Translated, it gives CASRQGTGNQPQHF.

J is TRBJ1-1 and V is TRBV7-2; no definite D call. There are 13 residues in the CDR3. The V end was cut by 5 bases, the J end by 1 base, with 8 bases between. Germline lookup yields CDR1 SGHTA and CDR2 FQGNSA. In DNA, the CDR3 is TGTGCCAGCAGCATCGATCGGAACACTGAAGCTTTCTTT. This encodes CASSIDRNTEAFF.

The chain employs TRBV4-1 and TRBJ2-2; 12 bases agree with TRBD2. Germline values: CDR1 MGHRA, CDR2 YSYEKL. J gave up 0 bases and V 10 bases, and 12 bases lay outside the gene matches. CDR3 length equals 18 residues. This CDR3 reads CATSKGLAGFANTGELFF. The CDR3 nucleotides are TGCGCCACTTCGAAGGGACTAGCGGGTTTCGCGAACACCGGGGAGCTGTTTTTT.

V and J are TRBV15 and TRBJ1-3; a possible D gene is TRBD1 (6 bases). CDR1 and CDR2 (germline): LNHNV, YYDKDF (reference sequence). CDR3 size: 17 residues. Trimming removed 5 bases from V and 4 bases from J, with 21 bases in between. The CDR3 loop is CATSPRGAGAFGNTIYF. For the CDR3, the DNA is TGTGCCACCAGCCCCCGGGGGGCTGGGGCGTTCGGAAACACCATATATTTT.